These 13 T cell receptor beta chains originate from one sample sequenced in a study of cytomegalovirus exposure and HLA in healthy donors. This PCR relied on a set of 60 Vbeta primers and 13 Jbeta primers. Only in-frame clones appear in the TCRdb table, and some are missing; sequencing was by immunoSEQ multiplex PCR. The table shows 150,000 to 200,000 clones, with 82% occurring only once. The sequencing sample was made of PBMCs. The receptors were gathered from a girl aged 2-10 years in good health and CMV-seropositive.

The chain is built from TRBV30 and TRBJ1-5; 9 nucleotides match TRBD1. The V gene end was trimmed by 5 bases and the J gene end by 5 bases; junction bases not matched to a gene: 4. The CDR3 has 13 residues. Germline CDR1 and CDR2: GTSNPN and SVGIG (reference sequence). The CDR3 coding sequence is TGTGCCTGGTCAACAGGGGGCGATCAGCCCCAGCATTTT. Its protein product is CAWSTGGDQPQHF.

The rearrangement links TRBV5-8 to TRBJ1-4; D ambiguous. Trimming left V 2 bases short and J 7 bases short, with 15 bases between. Germline values: CDR1 SGHTS, CDR2 YDEGEE. The CDR3 is made up of 15 amino acids. The DNA of the CDR3 is TGTGCCAGCAGCTTAAGTTGGAGCGTCACTGAAAAACTGTTTTTT. It encodes CASSLSWSVTEKLFF.

J is TRBJ2-7 and V is TRBV28; weak D call: TRBD1 (7 bases). Trimming removed 9 bases from V and 4 bases from J, with 16 bases in between. Germline V gene lookup returns CDR1 MDHEN and CDR2 SYDVKM. The CDR3 length is 13 residues. Here the CDR3 reads CASAAGGNYEQYF. CDR3 sequence (DNA): TGTGCCAGTGCGGCAGGGGGGAATTACGAGCAGTACTTC. Full variable domain (outside the CDR3, taken from reference TRBV28 and TRBJ2-7): DVKVTQSSRYLVKRTGEKVFLECVQDMDHENMFWYRQDPGLGLRLIYFSYDVKMKEKGDIPEGYSVSREKKERFSLILESASTNQTSMYLCASAAGGNYEQYFGPGTRLTVT.

This chain joins TRBV23-1 and TRBJ2-2; D remains ambiguous. TRBV23-1 is assigned to the ORF class and has an uncertain function. CDR3 size: 16 residues. V lost 2 bases, J lost 6 bases, and 16 bases lay in between. The CDR3 loop reads CASSQVLPRTAGELFF. Here the CDR3 DNA reads TGCGCCAGCAGTCAAGTCCTACCCCGTACCGCCGGGGAGCTGTTTTTT.

In DNA, the CDR3 is TGTGCCAGCAGGGGGGGCTCTGGGGCCAACGTCCTGACTTTC. This translates into CASRGGSGANVLTF. The chain links TRBV9 to TRBJ2-6, with D possibly TRBD2 on 6 matching bases. The CDR3 has 14 amino acids. Trimming took 5 bases from V and 0 from J, leaving 6 bases between them. From germline, CDR1 is SGDLS and CDR2 YYNGEE. Variable domain in full (rest from reference TRBV9 and TRBJ2-6): DSGVTQTPKHLITATGQRVTLRCSPRSGDLSVYWYQQSLDQGLQFLIQYYNGEERAKGNILERFSAQQFPDLHSELNLSSLELGDSALYFCASRGGSGANVLTFGAGSRLTVL.

The gene calls are TRBV4-1 and TRBJ2-5; D possibly corresponds to TRBD2 (5 bases). CDR3 length equals 12 residues. Per germline, CDR1 MGHRA and CDR2 YSYEKL. V shed 1 base and J shed 5 bases, with 5 bases lying between them. The CDR3: CASSQVAETQYF. DNA of the CDR3: TGCGCCAGCAGCCAAGTAGCGGAGACCCAGTACTTC.

In DNA, the CDR3 is TGTGCCATCAGTGAGTTTCAGGGGAAAAACATTCAGTACTTC. It yields the protein CAISEFQGKNIQYF. The chain joins TRBV10-3 to TRBJ2-4, with D maybe TRBD1 (6 bases). The germline V gene encodes CDR1 ENHRY and CDR2 SYGVKD. The CDR3 runs 14 residues. Trimming left V 1 base short and J 4 bases short, with 8 bases between.

The chain combines TRBV6-1 with TRBJ2-7; tentatively, D is TRBD1 (5 bases). Germline loops: CDR1 MNHNS, CDR2 SASEGT. Trimming stripped 7 bases from V and 2 bases from J, with 9 bases between. The CDR3 contains 12 residues. The CDR3 loop is CASIKGTYEQYF. DNA of the CDR3: TGTGCCAGCATCAAGGGGACCTACGAGCAGTACTTC.

The chain recombines TRBV28 with TRBJ2-1; D perhaps matches TRBD2 (7 bases). The length of the CDR3 is 10 residues. The germline V gene encodes CDR1 MDHEN and CDR2 SYDVKM. The V end lost 8 bases, the J end lost 14 bases, and 13 bases lay between the germline ends. The CDR3 spells CASSQGREFF. As DNA, the CDR3 is TGTGCCAGCTCCCAGGGGAGGGAGTTCTTC.

The sample holds a few counts of this clone. CDR3 residues: CASSPSGLYEQYF. For the CDR3, the DNA is TGCGCCAGCAGTCCTAGCGGGCTCTACGAGCAGTACTTC. The chain has TRBV4-1 and TRBJ2-7; TRBD2 agrees at 8 bases. CDR3 length: 13 residues. Germline V gene data show CDR1 as MGHRA and CDR2 as YSYEKL. V was pared by 6 bases and J by 3 bases, with 4 bases of the junction left unmatched.

The chain carries TRBV4-1 and TRBJ2-1; TRBD2 aligns across 7 bases. The CDR3 length is 14 residues. V lost 4 bases, J lost 6 bases, and 6 bases stayed unmatched. The germline V gene encodes CDR1 MGHRA and CDR2 YSYEKL. The chain's CDR3 is CASSPWTSRNEQFF. For the CDR3, the DNA is TGCGCCAGCAGCCCGTGGACTAGTCGCAATGAGCAGTTCTTC.

The CDR3 spells CASSQLPGSKGYNEQFF. CDR3 bases: TGCGCCAGCAGCCAATTGCCCGGGAGTAAGGGATACAATGAGCAGTTCTTC. The chain links TRBV4-1 to TRBJ2-1, with a possible D match to TRBD2 (6 bases). This CDR3 is built from 17 residues. Germline CDR1 is MGHRA and CDR2 is YSYEKL. The V gene lost 2 bases and the J gene lost 4 bases, with 18 bases spanning the gap.

The rearrangement links TRBV5-1 to TRBJ2-2; 7 bases align to TRBD1. CDR1 is SGHRS, CDR2 YFSETQ, per germline. The ends lost 1 base at V and 2 bases at J; junction bases unmatched: 8. The CDR3 runs to 17 residues. The CDR3: CASSLYAGGFNTGELFF. The DNA of the CDR3 is TGCGCCAGCAGCTTGTACGCAGGGGGATTCAACACCGGGGAGCTGTTTTTT.